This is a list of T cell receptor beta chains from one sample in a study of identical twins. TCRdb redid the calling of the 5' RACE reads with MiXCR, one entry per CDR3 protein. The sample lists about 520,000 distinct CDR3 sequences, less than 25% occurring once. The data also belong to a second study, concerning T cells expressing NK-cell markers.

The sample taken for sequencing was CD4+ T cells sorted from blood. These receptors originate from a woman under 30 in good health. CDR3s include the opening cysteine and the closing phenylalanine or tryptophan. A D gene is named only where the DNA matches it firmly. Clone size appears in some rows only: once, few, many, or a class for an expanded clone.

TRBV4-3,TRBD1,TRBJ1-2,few,CASSQDPQGAFNGYTF,TGCGCCAGCAGCCAAGATCCGCAGGGGGCGTTTAATGGCTACACCTTC
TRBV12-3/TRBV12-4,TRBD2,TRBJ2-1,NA,CASRPPPGTSGAYEQFF,TGTGCCAGCAGGCCCCCCCCCGGGACTAGCGGGGCCTACGAGCAGTTCTTC
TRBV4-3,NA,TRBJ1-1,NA,CASSQGGVGATEAFF,TGCGCCAGCAGCCAAGGTGGGGTGGGGGCCACTGAAGCTTTCTTT
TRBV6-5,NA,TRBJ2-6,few,CASSYSKTGTGANVLTF,TGTGCCAGCAGTTACTCGAAAACAGGGACTGGGGCCAACGTCCTGACTTTC
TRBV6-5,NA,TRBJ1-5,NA,CASSSGRQNLYQPQHF,TGTGCCAGCAGTTCCGGTAGGCAGAACCTTTATCAGCCCCAGCATTTT
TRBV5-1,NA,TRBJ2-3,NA,CASSLSGADTQYF,TGCGCCAGCAGCTTGTCCGGGGCAGATACGCAGTATTTT
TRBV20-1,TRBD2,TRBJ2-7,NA,CSARRLAGDSYEQYF,TGCAGTGCTAGACGACTAGCGGGAGACTCCTACGAGCAGTACTTC
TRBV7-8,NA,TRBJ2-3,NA,CASSLVVDWSLPGDTQYF,TGTGCCAGCAGCTTAGTTGTTGATTGGTCTTTGCCTGGGGATACGCAGTATTTT
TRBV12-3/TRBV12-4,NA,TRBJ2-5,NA,CASSFGPLQETQYF,TGTGCCAGCAGTTTCGGCCCCCTGCAGGAGACCCAGTACTTC
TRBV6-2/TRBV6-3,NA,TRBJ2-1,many,CASSFGQLGEQFF,TGTGCCAGCAGTTTTGGCCAATTAGGTGAGCAGTTCTTC
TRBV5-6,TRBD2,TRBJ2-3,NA,CASKLGLASTDTQYF,TGTGCCAGCAAGTTGGGACTAGCGAGCACAGATACGCAGTATTTT
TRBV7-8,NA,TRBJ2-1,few,CASSPDRNEQFF,TGTGCCAGCAGCCCTGACAGGAATGAGCAGTTCTTC
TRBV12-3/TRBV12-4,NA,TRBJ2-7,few,CASSLDIYSYEQYF,TGTGCCAGCAGTCTTGACATCTATTCTTACGAGCAGTACTTC
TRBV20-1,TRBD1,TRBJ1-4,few,CSARGIVGQGATNEKLFF,TGCAGTGCTAGAGGGATCGTGGGACAGGGGGCAACTAATGAAAAACTGTTTTTT
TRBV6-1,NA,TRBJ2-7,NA,CASRARTGGSYEQYF,TGTGCCAGCAGGGCGCGGACAGGAGGGTCCTACGAGCAGTACTTC
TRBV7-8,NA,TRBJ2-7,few,CASSLVQGDYEQYF,TGTGCCAGCAGCTTAGTACAGGGTGACTACGAGCAGTACTTC
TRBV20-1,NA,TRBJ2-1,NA,CSAREFLYNEQFF,TGCAGTGCTAGAGAGTTTCTTTACAATGAGCAGTTCTTC
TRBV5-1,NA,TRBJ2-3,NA,CASSLATSSYTDTQYF,TGCGCCAGCAGCTTGGCTACCAGCAGCTACACAGATACGCAGTATTTT
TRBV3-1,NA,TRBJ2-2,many,CASSPWGANTGELFF,TGTGCCAGCAGCCCCTGGGGCGCGAACACCGGGGAGCTGTTTTTT
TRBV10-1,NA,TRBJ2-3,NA,CATREGAGSDTQYF,TGCGCCACCCGCGAAGGGGCCGGGTCAGATACGCAGTATTTT
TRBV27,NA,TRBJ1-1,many,CASSLRENTEAFF,TGTGCCAGCAGCCTCAGGGAGAACACTGAAGCTTTCTTT
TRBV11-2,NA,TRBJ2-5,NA,CASSLVGSREETQYF,TGTGCCAGCAGCTTAGTGGGGTCCCGGGAAGAGACCCAGTACTTC
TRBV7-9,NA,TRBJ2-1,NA,CASSLAQGAHYNEQFF,TGTGCCAGCAGCTTAGCCCAGGGAGCCCATTACAATGAGCAGTTCTTC
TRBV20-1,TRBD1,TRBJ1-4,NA,CSARKGADEKLFF,TGCAGTGCTAGAAAGGGGGCTGATGAAAAACTGTTTTTT
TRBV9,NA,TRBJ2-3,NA,CASSPGQSYTDTQYF,TGTGCCAGCAGCCCCGGACAGTCTTACACAGATACGCAGTATTTT
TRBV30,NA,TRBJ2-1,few,CACGDQYNEQFF,TGTGCCTGTGGGGACCAATACAATGAGCAGTTCTTC
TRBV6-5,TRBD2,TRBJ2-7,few,CASSYLAGPYEQYF,TGTGCCAGCAGTTATCTAGCGGGACCCTACGAGCAGTACTTC
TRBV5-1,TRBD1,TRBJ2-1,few,CASSLAGQGPNEQFF,TGCGCCAGCAGCTTGGCCGGACAGGGACCTAACGAGCAGTTCTTC
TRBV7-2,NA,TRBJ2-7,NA,CASSLAFWTAYEQYF,TGTGCCAGCAGCCTGGCGTTTTGGACAGCCTACGAGCAGTACTTC
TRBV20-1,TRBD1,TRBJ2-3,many,CSATGPQGATDTQYF,TGCAGTGCCACCGGGCCACAGGGGGCCACAGATACGCAGTATTTT
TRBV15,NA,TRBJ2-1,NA,CATSRLLASSYNEQFF,TGTGCCACCAGCCGACTACTCGCCAGCTCCTACAATGAGCAGTTCTTC
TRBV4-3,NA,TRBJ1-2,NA,CASSQDRVRYTF,TGCGCCAGCAGCCAAGATCGGGTGCGCTACACCTTC
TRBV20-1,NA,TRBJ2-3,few,CSAGEWKGDTQYF,TGCAGTGCTGGGGAGTGGAAGGGAGATACGCAGTATTTT
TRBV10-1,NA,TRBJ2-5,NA,CVLYFGREETQYF,TGCGTCCTATATTTTGGTAGGGAAGAGACCCAGTACTTC
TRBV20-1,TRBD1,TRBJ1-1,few,CSARKQGAPNTEAFF,TGCAGTGCTAGAAAACAGGGGGCACCGAACACTGAAGCTTTCTTT
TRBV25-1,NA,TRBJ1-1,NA,CASRRRDTEAFF,TGTGCCAGCCGCAGACGGGACACTGAAGCTTTCTTT
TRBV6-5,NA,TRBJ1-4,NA,CASSSYGTSHNEKLFF,TGTGCCAGCAGTTCCTACGGGACTTCCCATAATGAAAAACTGTTTTTT
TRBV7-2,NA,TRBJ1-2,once,CATGRDTLGYTF,TGTGCCACCGGAAGAGACACGCTCGGCTACACCTTC
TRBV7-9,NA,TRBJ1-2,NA,CASSSTGQTFYGYTF,TGTGCCAGCAGCAGTACAGGGCAAACCTTCTATGGCTACACCTTC
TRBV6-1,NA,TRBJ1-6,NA,CASYSRAPSYNSPLHF,TGTGCCAGCTACTCGAGGGCGCCGTCCTATAATTCACCCCTCCACTTT
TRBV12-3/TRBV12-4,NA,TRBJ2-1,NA,CASSSPSGLRNEQFF,TGTGCCAGCAGTTCTCCCTCGGGACTTCGTAATGAGCAGTTCTTC
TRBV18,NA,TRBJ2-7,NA,CASSPNPSDEQYF,TGTGCCAGCTCACCCAACCCATCAGACGAGCAGTACTTC
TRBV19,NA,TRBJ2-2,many,CASSRTANTGELFF,TGTGCCAGTAGCCGGACAGCGAACACCGGGGAGCTGTTTTTT
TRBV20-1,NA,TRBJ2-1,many,CSASRSSYNEQFF,TGCAGTGCGAGCAGAAGCTCCTACAATGAGCAGTTCTTC
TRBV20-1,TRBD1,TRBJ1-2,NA,CSASDTGGRGHGYTF,TGCAGTGCTAGCGATACAGGGGGCAGGGGGCATGGCTACACCTTC
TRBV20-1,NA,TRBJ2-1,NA,CSATRRSNEQFF,TGCAGTGCTACACGTCGCAGCAATGAGCAGTTCTTC